This TCR beta chain appears in the sequencing data of a study of T cells in Graves' hyperthyroidism and ophthalmopathy (dated by TCRdb to between 2018 and 2020). For the wider study: To identify distinguishing TCR V-J signatures, a discovery cohort of around 100 patients was used, comprising 40 to 45 with Graves' ophthalmopathy and some 60 with stable Graves' hyperthyroidism. After sampling, hyperthyroidism patients received methimazole starting at 30 mg daily, and ophthalmopathy patients received high-dose intravenous methylprednisolone. The paper describes TCR Vbeta CDR3 sequencing of fewer than 150 peripheral blood samples, made up of 43 ophthalmopathy patients, roughly 75 hyperthyroidism patients and roughly 17 progressor patients. Prospective prediction of ophthalmopathy was tested in an independent validation cohort consisting of 18 hyperthyroidism patients and some 15 patients who later progressed to ophthalmopathy. The study also compared thyroid tissue and blood T-cell repertoires from 5 to 7 Graves' hyperthyroidism patients. For training and testing, the 95 to 100 patients in the discovery cohort were randomly divided in a 7:3 ratio.

Study-level results and caveats: Most expanded thyroid clonotypes (frequency above 0.001) were also detected in blood, suggesting blood repertoires may reflect thyroid immune responses. In cross-validation, a model built on a 13 V-J signature told ophthalmopathy apart from stable hyperthyroidism with 85% to 90% sensitivity and approximately 81% specificity, and in testing the same model reached 80%/75%. In validation, the model predicted progression to ophthalmopathy with approximately 69% sensitivity and 72.22% specificity, a median of 6.5 months before onset. No statistical method was used to fix the sample size in advance, and group allocation was not hidden from the investigators.

The TCR beta CDR3 regions were amplified from the RNA transcripts. A first-round RT-PCR of the TCR CDR3 used the HTBI primer set with the Qiagen OneStep RT-PCR kit. The libraries were constructed in a second round of multiplex PCR and then size-selected and purified. Paired-end sequencing of the libraries was performed with 100 bp reads on an Illumina HiSeq2000. The published analysis was carried out like this. SOAPnuke was used to process the raw data, throwing out any read that contained adapters or uncalled bases, had a mean Phred below 15, or lacked an exact constant-primer or identifier match. High-quality paired reads were merged with COPE v1.2.5, and unique nucleotide sequences were defined as clonotypes. MiTCR v1.1 was used to align clonotypes to the IMGT TRBV, TRBD and TRBJ reference segments. The analysis included only V-J combinations with a frequency above 0.0001, which together covered 99% to 99.2% of the repertoires. A TCS score was defined as the ratio of F50 (clonal expansion) to E x V (chaos), with BLOSUM62-based TCRdist applied between CDR3 peptides within each V-J. Welch's t-statistics and random forest reduced roughly 500 V-J features to under 15, which were used in a naive Bayes classifier (R e1071). Thyroid-blood repertoire similarity was quantified with the Morisita-Horn index. In-frame beta chains were kept once TCRdb had trimmed the public reads at Q25 with fastp and called clones with MiXCR. Rows are combined by CDR3 protein, so each entry shows the most common genes and DNA. The V and J calls were not made by the authors but by TCRdb's processing. For this sample there are 530,000 or so distinct CDR3 sequences; around 46% appear just once. The ten largest clonotypes hold about 8% of the sample.

A patient counted as having stable Graves' hyperthyroidism if no progression to ophthalmopathy occurred over 18 months of follow-up. Hyperthyroidism patients were aged 18 to 65 years and newly diagnosed, with disease duration of less than 2 months. The study excluded patients with uncontrolled infections, other autoimmune diseases, pregnancy or lactation. Diagnoses relied on clinical symptoms, serum thyroxine and TRAb, thyroid ultrasound and orbital computed tomography. Total RNA was extracted with Trizol reagent, and quality was checked on an Agilent 2100 Bioanalyzer. The germline V gene provides CDR1 MNHEY and CDR2 SVGAGI. The junction shows trimming of 6 bases on V and 5 bases on J, plus 19 bases between the germline ends. Measured from the cysteine to the phenylalanine, the CDR3 is 15 residues long. The DNA shown is the 45-base CDR3, in frame from base 1. This clonotype was detected ten times or more. No cognate antigen has been identified for it. The record has no base qualities; no much larger clone is one base away.

The specimen sequenced was peripheral blood or thyroid tissue (not recorded which). This TCR was recovered from a woman in her late teens or twenties with Graves' hyperthyroidism. The chain links TRBV6-5 with TRBJ2-5, and possibly TRBD2, on 5 matching bases. DNA sequence: TGTGCCAGCAGGCTATCCACCGAGGGCGCGGAGACCCAGTACTTC. Its translation is CASRLSTEGAETQYF.